This section outlines one T cell receptor beta chain sequence together with its context. The data belong to a study of blood T cell repertoires in COVID-19. Study context: Sources were T cells, B-cell-depleted T cells, or PBMCs; the material itself was cDNA or gDNA.

Clones were sequenced by immunoSEQ multiplex PCR, and TCRdb holds only the in-frame ones, with some missing. The sample contains under 350,000 clones, 80% to 95% of which appear only once. Sequenced material: peripheral blood. The clonotype originates from a woman in her twenties or thirties with COVID-19, enrolled during active disease.

For the CDR3, the DNA is TGTGCCAGCAGCCAAATCACAGATACGCAGTATTTT. Translating gives CASSQITDTQYF. This chain joins TRBV5-4 and TRBJ2-3; D not certain. Germline CDR1 and CDR2: SGHNT and YYREEE (reference sequence). The ends were cut back, 4 bases at V and 2 bases at J, with 5 bases in the middle. The CDR3 totals 12 residues.